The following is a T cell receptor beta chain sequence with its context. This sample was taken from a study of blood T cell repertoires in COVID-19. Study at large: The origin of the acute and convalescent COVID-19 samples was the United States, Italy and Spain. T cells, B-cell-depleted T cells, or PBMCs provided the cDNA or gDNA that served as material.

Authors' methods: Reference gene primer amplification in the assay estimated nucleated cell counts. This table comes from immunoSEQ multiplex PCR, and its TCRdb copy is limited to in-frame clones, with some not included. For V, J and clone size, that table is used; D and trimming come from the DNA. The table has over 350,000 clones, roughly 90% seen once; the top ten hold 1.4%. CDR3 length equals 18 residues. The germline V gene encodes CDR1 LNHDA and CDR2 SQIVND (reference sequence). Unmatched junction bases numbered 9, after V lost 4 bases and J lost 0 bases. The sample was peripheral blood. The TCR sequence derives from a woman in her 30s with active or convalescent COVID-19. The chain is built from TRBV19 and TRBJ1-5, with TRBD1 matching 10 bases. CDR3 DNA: TGTGCCAGTAGTAGTTTGGACAGGGGGTCCAATAGCAATCAGCCCCAGCATTTT. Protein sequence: CASSSLDRGSNSNQPQHF.